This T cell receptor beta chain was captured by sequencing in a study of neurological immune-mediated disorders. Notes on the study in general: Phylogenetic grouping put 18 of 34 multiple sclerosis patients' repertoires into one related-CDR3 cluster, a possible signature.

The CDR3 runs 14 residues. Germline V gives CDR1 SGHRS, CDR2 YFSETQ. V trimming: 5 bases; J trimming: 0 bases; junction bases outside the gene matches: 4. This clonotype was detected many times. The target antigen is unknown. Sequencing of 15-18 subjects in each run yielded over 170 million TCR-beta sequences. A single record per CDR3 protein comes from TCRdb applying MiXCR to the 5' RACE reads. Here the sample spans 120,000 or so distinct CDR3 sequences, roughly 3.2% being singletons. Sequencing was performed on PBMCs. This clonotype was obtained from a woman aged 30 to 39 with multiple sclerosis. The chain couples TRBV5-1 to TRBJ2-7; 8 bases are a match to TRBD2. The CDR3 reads CASSELAVSYEQYF. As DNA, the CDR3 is TGCGCCAGCAGTGAACTAGCGGTCTCCTACGAGCAGTACTTC.